This T cell receptor (beta chain) is from a study of early T cells in non-severe SARS-CoV-2 infection. As for the study in general: Investigators sequenced bulk RNA drawn from unsorted whole blood, and chains remained unpaired.

This clonotype turned up a few times. Antigen unknown. General study findings and limits: Database matching using VDJdb favored anti-spike CD8 responses, with private and CD4 specificities left missing.

The CDR3 loop spans 14 amino acids. V shed 4 bases, J shed 2 bases, and the junction held 3 bases outside the gene matches. Germline CDR1 LGHDT, CDR2 YNNKEL (reference sequence). The protocol attached unique molecular identifiers to individual cDNA molecules. TCRdb analysed the 5' RACE reads with MiXCR anew, one entry per CDR3 protein. Of tens of thousands of distinct CDR3 sequences listed, 5.5% to 7.5% were seen once; the top ten hold roughly 12%. The chain links TRBV3-1 to TRBJ1-2, with 8 bases identical to TRBD1. The specimen was whole blood. The source is an adult who was a healthcare worker with PCR-confirmed SARS-CoV-2 infection or an uninfected control (not recorded which). The CDR3 nucleotides are TGTGCCAGCAGCCGGACAGGGATGAACTATGGCTACACCTTC. This codes for CASSRTGMNYGYTF.